This T cell receptor (beta chain) was captured in a study of T cells during gluten challenge in celiac disease (dated by TCRdb to the late 2010s). Describing the broader study: During the challenge, blood was drawn at baseline, day 6 and day 14, while duodenal biopsies were taken at baseline and day 14. On the Illumina MiSeq, single-cell libraries were sequenced paired-end 250 bp and bulk libraries were sequenced paired-end 300 bp. Points the paper makes about the study in general: Clonal expansion rose on day 6, as shown by reduced sample-corrected Shannon diversity of circulating gluten-specific T cells. A peak in circulating gluten-specific T cells was observed on day 6, and the day-6 repertoire appeared to be composed largely of expanded preexisting memory clonotypes. Only 2 patients with many gluten-specific T cells had their challenge samples analyzed by bulk sequencing. Across the 7 patients, about 11-45% of single-cell TCR-alpha/beta clonotypes seen at the latest time point had also been present at baseline, compared with about 52-55% in the bulk data.

The library was produced with 5' RACE. Reads for this sample came from an Illumina MiSeq. Bulk TCR libraries were prepared with a modified SMART protocol. Per the original workflow: Selected pRESTO steps were used to preprocess reads, and IMGT/HighV-QUEST was used to assign V, D, J genes and CDR3 junctions. A bulk sequence was kept only when the sequence appeared in at least two replicates with 10 or more cumulative reads. Repertoire diversity was estimated with an undersampling-corrected Shannon index in samples with more than 20 cells. The public reads were quality trimmed at Q25 with fastp and then assembled into clones with MiXCR by TCRdb, keeping productive beta chains. Each entry is one CDR3 protein sequence, shown with its most common DNA and genes. These V and J calls rely on TCRdb rather than the paper's analysis. The sample's table covers about a hundred distinct CDR3 sequences. Concerning this clonotype itself: Base qualities were left out, and no much larger clone turns up one base away.

Blood cells were gated as tetramer-binding CD4+ effector-memory gut-homing T cells: CD3+, CD45RA-, CD62L-, integrin beta7+, with lineage markers excluded. To study recall of gluten-specific T cells, treated celiac disease patients who were on a gluten-free diet went through a 14-day oral dietary gluten challenge. Sorting was performed on an Aria II cell sorter as single cells, and bulk sorting was additionally performed when tetramer-positive cells were relatively numerous. Before staining, peripheral blood mononuclear cells were isolated using Ficoll density gradient centrifugation and then cryopreserved. Before tetramer-binding CD4+ T cells were sorted, thawed cells were stained with a pool of PE-conjugated HLA-DQ:gluten tetramers presenting immunodominant gluten epitopes. After staining with HLA-DQ:gluten tetramers, blood samples were enriched using a tetramer-based method. Its CDR3 holds 13 amino acids, cysteine through phenylalanine. Of the read, only the CDR3 DNA is kept; its 39 bases are in frame from base 1. V is shortened by 8 bases, J by 8 bases, and the region joining them spans 13 bases. Reading the germline V gene gives CDR1 SGHVS and CDR2 FNYEAQ.

The V and J genes are TRBV7-6 and TRBJ1-6, with an unclear D gene assignment. This sample comprised gluten-specific CD4+ T cells sorted from blood using tetramers, obtained at baseline or on day 6, 14 or 28 of gluten challenge (not recorded which). The clonotype was recovered from a female donor with celiac disease. The CDR3 sequence is CASLAGFDSPLHF. The nucleotide sequence is given as TGTGCCAGCTTAGCGGGGTTCGATTCACCCCTCCACTTT. Where the CDR3 stops, the reference TRBV7-6 and TRBJ1-6 genes take over; the full variable domain is GAGVSQSPRYKVTKRGQDVALRCDPISGHVSLYWYRQALGQGPEFLTYFNYEAQQDKSGLPNDRFSAERPEGSISTLTIQRTEQRDSAMYRCASLAGFDSPLHFGNGTRLTVT.